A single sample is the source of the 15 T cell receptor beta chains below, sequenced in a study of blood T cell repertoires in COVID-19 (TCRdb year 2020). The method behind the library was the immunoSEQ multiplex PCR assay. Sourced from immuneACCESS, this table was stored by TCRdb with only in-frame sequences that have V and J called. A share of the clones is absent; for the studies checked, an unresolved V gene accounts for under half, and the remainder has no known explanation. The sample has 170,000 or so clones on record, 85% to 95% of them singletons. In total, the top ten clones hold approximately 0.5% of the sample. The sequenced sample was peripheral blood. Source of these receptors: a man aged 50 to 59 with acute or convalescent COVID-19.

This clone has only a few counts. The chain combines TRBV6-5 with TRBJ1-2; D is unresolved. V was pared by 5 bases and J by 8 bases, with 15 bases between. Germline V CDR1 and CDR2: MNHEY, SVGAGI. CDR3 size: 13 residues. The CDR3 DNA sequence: TGTGCCAGCAGTCCGGGATCTCCGGCGGGCTACACCTTC. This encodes CASSPGSPAGYTF.

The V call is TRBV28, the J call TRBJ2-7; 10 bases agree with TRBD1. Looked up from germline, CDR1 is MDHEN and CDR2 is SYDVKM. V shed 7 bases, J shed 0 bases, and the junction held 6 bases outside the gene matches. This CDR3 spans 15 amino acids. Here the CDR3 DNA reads TGTGCCAGCACCCTGGGACAGGGGATCTCCTACGAGCAGTACTTC. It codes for CASTLGQGISYEQYF.

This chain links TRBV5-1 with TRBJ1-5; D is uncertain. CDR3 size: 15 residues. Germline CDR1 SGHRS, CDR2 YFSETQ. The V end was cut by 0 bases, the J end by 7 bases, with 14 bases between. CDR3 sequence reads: CASSLDGKTEQPQHF. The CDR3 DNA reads TGCGCCAGCAGCTTGGATGGTAAAACGGAGCAGCCCCAGCATTTT.

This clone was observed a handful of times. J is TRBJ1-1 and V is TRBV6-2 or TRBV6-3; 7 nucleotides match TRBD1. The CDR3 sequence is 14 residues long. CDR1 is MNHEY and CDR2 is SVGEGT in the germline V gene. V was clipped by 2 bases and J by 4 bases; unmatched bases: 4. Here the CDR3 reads CASSYLTGSTEAFF. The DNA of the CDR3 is TGTGCCAGCAGTTACCTGACAGGGAGCACTGAAGCTTTCTTT.

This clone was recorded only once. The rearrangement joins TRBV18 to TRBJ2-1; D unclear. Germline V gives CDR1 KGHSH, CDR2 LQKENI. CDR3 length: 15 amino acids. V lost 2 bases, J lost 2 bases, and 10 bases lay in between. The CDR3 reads CASSPGQAPYNEQFF. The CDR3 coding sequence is TGTGCCAGCTCACCAGGTCAAGCCCCCTACAATGAGCAGTTCTTC.

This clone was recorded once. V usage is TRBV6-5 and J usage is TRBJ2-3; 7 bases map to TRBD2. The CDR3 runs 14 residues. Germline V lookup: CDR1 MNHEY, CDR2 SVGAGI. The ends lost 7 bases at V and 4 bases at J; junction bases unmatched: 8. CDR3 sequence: CASTPAGTADTQYF. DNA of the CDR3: TGTGCCAGCACCCCAGCGGGAACGGCAGATACGCAGTATTTT.

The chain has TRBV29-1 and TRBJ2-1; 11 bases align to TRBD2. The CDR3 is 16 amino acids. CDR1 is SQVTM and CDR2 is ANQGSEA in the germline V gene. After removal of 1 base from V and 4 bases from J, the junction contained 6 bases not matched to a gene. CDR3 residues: CSVEGGTSGGYNEQFF. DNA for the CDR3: TGCAGCGTTGAAGGGGGAACTAGCGGGGGTTACAATGAGCAGTTCTTC.

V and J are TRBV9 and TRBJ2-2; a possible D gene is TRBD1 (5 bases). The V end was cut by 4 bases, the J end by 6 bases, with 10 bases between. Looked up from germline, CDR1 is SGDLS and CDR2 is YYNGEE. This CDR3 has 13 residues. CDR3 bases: TGTGCCAGCAGCCCCCCAGGGCCCGGGGAGCTGTTTTTT. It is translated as CASSPPGPGELFF.

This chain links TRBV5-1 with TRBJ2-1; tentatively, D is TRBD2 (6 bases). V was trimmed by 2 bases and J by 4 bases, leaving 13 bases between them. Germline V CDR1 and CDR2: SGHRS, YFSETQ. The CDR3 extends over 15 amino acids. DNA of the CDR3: TGCGCCAGCAGCTTAGGCGGGACCATTTACAATGAGCAGTTCTTC. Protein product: CASSLGGTIYNEQFF.

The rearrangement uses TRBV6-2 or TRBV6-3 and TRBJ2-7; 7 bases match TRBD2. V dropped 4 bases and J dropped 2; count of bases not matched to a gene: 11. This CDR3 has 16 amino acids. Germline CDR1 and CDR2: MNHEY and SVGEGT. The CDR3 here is CASSLGPAGRAYEQYV. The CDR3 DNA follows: TGTGCCAGCAGTTTGGGGCCAGCGGGGCGAGCCTACGAGCAGTACGTC.

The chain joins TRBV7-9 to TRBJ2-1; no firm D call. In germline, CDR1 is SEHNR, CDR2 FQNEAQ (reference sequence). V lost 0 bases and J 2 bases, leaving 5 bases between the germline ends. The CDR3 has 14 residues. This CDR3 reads CASSLAGTYNEQFF. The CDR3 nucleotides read TGTGCCAGCAGCTTAGCGGGCACCTACAATGAGCAGTTCTTC.

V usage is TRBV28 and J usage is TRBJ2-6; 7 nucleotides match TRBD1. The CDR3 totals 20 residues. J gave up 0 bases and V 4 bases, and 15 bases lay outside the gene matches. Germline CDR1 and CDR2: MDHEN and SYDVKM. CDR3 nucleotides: TGTGCCAGCAGTTCTCCCCGGGACAGAAGACCGAGCTCTGGGGCCAACGTCCTGACTTTC. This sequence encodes CASSSPRDRRPSSGANVLTF.

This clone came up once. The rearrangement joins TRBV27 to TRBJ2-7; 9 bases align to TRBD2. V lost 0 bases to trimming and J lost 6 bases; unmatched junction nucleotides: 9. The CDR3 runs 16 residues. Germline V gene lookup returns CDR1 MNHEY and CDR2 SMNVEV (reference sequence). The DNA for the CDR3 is TGTGCCAGCAGTTTATCGATAACTAGCGGGTTCGCCGAGCAGTACTTC. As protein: CASSLSITSGFAEQYF.

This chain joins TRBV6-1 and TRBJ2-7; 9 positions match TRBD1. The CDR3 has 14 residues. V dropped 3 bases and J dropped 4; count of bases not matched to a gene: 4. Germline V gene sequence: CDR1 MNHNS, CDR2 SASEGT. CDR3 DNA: TGTGCCAGCAGTGACGACAGGGGGATATACGAGCAGTACTTC. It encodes CASSDDRGIYEQYF.

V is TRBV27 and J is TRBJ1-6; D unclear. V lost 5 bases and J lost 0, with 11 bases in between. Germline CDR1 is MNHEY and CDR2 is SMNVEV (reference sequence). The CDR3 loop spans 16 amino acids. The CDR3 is CASSPFKSSYNSPLHF. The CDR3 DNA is TGTGCCAGCAGTCCATTCAAGAGCTCCTATAATTCACCCCTCCACTTT.